This T cell receptor beta chain was identified in a study of blood T cells in healthy people across ages. Study outcomes and limitations: Long-lived donors exceeded aged donors in naive CD4+ cells and diversity. Diversity of TCR beta correlated strongly with naive T cell percentage.

A second PCR of roughly 6 to 12 cycles used a sample-barcoded 5' primer and a J-beta primer mix. TCRdb redid the calling of the 5' RACE reads with MiXCR, one entry per CDR3 protein. The sample holds roughly 500,000 distinct CDR3 sequences, roughly 29% seen once. The junction had 4 bases not matched to a gene; V was cut back by 5 bases and J by 2 bases. This CDR3 is 14 amino acids long. Germline V gene sequence: CDR1 DFQATT, CDR2 SNEGSKA (reference sequence). This clonotype was detected only a few times. Its matching antigen is unknown. Isolated per sample were at least 6.5 million PBMCs. This chain uses TRBV20-1 with TRBJ2-1; 9 bases are a match to TRBD1. The sample comprised blood. This receptor was taken from a woman aged 70-85 years in good health. The CDR3 DNA sequence: TGCAGTGCTCTACAGGGGGCGCCCTACAATGAGCAGTTCTTC. Amino acid sequence: CSALQGAPYNEQFF.